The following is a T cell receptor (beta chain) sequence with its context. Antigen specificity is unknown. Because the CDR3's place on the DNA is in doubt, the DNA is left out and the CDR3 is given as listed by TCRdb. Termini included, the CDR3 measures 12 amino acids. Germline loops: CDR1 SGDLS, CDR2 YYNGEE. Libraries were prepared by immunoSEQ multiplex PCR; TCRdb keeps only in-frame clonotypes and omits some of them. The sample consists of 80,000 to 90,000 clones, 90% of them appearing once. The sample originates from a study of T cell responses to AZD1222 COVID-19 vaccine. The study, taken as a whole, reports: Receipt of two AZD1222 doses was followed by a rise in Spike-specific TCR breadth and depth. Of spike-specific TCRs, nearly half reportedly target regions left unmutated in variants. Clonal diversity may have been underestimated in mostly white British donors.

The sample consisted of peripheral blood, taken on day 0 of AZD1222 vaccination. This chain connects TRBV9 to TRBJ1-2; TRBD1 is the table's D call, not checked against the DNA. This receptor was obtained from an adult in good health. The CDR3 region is CASSVGAGAATF.